The present T cell receptor (beta chain) was sequenced within a study of Ad26.COV2.S vaccination and SARS-CoV-2 variants. Study details: A participant enrolled in the COV1001 Ad26.COV2.S trial arm provided the sample. General study points: Recipients of either vaccine or placebo displayed similar breadth of non-spike TCRs. Vaccinees showed greater spike-specific TCR breadth than placebo recipients.

This CDR3 spans 13 amino acids. CDR1 and CDR2 (germline): MNHEY, SVGAGI. The V end lost 7 bases, the J end lost 9 bases, and 13 bases lay between the germline ends. TCRdb's copy holds only in-frame clones and misses some; the assay was immunoSEQ multiplex PCR. The table lists 450,000 to 550,000 clones, around 89% of them singletons. With regard to this clone: Its antigen is unidentified.

The treatment: 19 received Ad26.COV2.S at low or high dose, single or two shots; several received placebo; per-sample allocation not given. The study sampled participants on day 63 after the first vaccine or placebo injection. V and J are TRBV6-5 and TRBJ1-6; the D is unclear. The clonotype originates from a person between 18 and 59 years old who received the Ad26.COV2.S COVID-19 vaccine or a placebo. The sequenced sample was peripheral blood, obtained in a trial of Ad26.COV2.S vaccine versus placebo. The CDR3 nucleotides read TGTGCCAGCAACCGGGCAGGTGGTTCACCCCTCCACTTT. Translation gives CASNRAGGSPLHF.